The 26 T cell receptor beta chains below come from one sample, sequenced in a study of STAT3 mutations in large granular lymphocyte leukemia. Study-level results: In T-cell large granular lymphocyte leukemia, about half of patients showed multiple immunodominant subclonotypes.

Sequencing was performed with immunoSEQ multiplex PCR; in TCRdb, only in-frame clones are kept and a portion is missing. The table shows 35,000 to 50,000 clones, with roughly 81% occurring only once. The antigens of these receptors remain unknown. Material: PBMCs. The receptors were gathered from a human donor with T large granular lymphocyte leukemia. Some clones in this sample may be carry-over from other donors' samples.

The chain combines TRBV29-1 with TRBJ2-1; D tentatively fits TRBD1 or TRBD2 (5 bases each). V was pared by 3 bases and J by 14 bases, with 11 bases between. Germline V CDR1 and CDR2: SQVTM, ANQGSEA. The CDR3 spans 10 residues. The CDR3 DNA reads TGCAGCGTTGATGAGGTGGGGGAGTTCTTC. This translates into CSVDEVGEFF.

The CDR3 region is CASSFLGPNLGGTEAFF. CDR3 in DNA: TGTGCCAGCAGCTTTTTAGGGCCGAACCTCGGAGGCACTGAAGCTTTCTTT. The rearrangement uses TRBV13 and TRBJ1-1; D is uncertain. The V end was cut by 3 bases, the J end by 4 bases, with 21 bases between. The CDR3 length is 17 residues. CDR1 and CDR2 (germline): PRHDT, FYEKMQ (reference sequence).

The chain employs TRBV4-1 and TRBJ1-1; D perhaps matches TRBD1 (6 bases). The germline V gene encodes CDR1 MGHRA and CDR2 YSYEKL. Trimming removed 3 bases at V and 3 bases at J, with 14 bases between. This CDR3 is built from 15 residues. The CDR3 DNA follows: TGCGCCAGCAGCCAGTACACAGGGTTGGACACTGAAGCTTTCTTT. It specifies CASSQYTGLDTEAFF.

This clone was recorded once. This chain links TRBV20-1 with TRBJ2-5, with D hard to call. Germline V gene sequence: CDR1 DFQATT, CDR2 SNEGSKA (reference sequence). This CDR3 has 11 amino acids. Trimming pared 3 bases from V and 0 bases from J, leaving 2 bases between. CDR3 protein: CSASDQETQYF. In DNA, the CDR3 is TGCAGTGCTAGTGACCAAGAGACCCAGTACTTC.

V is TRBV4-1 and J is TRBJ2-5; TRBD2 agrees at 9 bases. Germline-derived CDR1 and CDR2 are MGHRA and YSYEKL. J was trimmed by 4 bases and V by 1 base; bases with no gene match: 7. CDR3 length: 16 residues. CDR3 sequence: CASSQVRLAGRETQYF. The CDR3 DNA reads TGCGCCAGCAGCCAAGTACGGCTAGCGGGGAGAGAGACCCAGTACTTC.

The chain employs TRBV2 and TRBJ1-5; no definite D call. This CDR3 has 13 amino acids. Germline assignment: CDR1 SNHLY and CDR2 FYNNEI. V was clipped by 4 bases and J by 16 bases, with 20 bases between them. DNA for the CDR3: TGTGCCAGCAGTGGCCCAACCCGGGCCCCTTCCCATTTT. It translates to CASSGPTRAPSHF.

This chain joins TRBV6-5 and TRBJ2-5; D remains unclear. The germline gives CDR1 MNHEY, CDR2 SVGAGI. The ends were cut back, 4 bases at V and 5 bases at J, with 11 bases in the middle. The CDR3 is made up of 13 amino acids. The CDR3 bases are TGTGCCAGCAGTTCACCCCTTATCGAGACCCAGTACTTC. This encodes CASSSPLIETQYF.

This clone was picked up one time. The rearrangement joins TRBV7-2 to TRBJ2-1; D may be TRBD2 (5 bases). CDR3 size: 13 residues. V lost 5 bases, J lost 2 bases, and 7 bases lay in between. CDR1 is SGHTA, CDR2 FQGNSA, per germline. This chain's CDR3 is CASSPGTYNEQFF. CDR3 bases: TGTGCCAGCAGCCCCGGGACCTACAATGAGCAGTTCTTC.

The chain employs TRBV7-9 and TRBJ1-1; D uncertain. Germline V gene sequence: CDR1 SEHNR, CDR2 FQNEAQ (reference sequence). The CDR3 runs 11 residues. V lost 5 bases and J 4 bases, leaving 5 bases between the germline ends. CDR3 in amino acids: CASSPGTEAFF. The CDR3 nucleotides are TGTGCCAGCAGCCCCGGCACTGAAGCTTTCTTT.

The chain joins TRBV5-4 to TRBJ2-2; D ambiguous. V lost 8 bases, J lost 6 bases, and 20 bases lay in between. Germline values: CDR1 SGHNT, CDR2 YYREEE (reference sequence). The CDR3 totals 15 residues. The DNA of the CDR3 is TGTGCCAGTCAGACTGGTCCCTTGTATGCCGGGGAGCTGTTTTTT. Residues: CASQTGPLYAGELFF.

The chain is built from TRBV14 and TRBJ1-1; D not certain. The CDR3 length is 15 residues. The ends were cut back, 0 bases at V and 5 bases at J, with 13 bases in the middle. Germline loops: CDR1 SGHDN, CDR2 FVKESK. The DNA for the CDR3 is TGTGCCAGCAGCCAAGACCCCGCGGGGAAAACTGAAGCTTTCTTT. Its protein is CASSQDPAGKTEAFF.

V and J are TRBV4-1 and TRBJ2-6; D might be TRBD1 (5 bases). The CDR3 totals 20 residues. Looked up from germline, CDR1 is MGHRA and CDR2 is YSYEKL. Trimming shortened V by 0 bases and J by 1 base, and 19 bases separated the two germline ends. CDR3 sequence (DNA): TGCGCCAGCAGCCAAGAAGAAAAGGACACCTTCTTTTCTGGGGCCAACGTCCTGACTTTC. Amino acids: CASSQEEKDTFFSGANVLTF.

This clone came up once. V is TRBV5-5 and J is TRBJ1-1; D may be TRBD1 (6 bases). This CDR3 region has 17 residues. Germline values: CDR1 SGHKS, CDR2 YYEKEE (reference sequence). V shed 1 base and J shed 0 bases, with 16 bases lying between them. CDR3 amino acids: CASSLYRGGTLNTEAFF. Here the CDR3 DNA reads TGTGCCAGCAGCTTGTATCGAGGGGGGACGTTGAACACTGAAGCTTTCTTT.

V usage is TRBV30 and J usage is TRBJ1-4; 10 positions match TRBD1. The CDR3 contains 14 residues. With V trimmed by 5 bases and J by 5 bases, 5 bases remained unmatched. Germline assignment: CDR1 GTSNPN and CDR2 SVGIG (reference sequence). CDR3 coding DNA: TGTGCCTGGGCCCGGACAGGGGGAAATGAAAAACTGTTTTTT. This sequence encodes CAWARTGGNEKLFF.

Written as DNA, the CDR3 is TGTGCCAGCAGCCGGGACAGGGAGGCTAACTATGGCTACACCTTC. Its protein product is CASSRDREANYGYTF. The V and J genes are TRBV6-5 and TRBJ1-2; TRBD1 matches 9 bases. The V segment lost 6 bases and the J segment 0 bases; nucleotides outside the gene matches: 5. The CDR3 sequence is 15 residues long. Germline V gene sequence: CDR1 MNHEY, CDR2 SVGAGI.

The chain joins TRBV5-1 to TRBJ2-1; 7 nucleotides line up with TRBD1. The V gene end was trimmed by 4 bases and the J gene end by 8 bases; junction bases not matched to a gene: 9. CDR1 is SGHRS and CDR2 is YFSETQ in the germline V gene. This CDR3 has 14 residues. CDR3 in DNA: TGCGCCAGCAGCCCCACCCTACAGGGGCATGAGCAGTTCTTC. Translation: CASSPTLQGHEQFF.

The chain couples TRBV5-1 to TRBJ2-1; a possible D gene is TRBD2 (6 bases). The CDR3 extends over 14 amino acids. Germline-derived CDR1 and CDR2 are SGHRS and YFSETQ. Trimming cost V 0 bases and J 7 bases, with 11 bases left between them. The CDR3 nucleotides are TGCGCCAGCAGCTTGGCGGAGGGCTGGAATGAGCAGTTCTTC. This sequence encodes CASSLAEGWNEQFF. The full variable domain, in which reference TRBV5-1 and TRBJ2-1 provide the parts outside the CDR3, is KAGVTQTPRYLIKTRGQQVTLSCSPISGHRSVSWYQQTPGQGLQFLFEYFSETQRNKGNFPGRFSGRQFSNSRSEMNVSTLELGDSALYLCASSLAEGWNEQFFGPGTRLTVL.

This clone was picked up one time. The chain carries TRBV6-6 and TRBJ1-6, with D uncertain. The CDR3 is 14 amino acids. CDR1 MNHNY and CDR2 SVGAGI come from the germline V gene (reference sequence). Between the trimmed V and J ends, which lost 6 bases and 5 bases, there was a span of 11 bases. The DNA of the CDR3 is TGTGCCAGCAGCTCTGACACCCATAATTCACCCCTCCACTTT. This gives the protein CASSSDTHNSPLHF.

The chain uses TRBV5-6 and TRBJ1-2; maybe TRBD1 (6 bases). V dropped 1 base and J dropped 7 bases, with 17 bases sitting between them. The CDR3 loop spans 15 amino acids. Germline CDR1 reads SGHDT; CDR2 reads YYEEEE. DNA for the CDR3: TGTGCCAGCAGCTTGTGGGTGGACAGTTCGTTTGGCTACACCTTC. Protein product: CASSLWVDSSFGYTF.

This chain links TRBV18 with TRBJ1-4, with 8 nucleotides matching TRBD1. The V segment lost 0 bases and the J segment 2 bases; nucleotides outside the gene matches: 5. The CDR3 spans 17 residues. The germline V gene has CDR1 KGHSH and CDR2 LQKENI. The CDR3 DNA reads TGTGCCAGCTCACCACCCGACAGGGGAGGCACTAATGAAAAACTGTTTTTT. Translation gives CASSPPDRGGTNEKLFF.

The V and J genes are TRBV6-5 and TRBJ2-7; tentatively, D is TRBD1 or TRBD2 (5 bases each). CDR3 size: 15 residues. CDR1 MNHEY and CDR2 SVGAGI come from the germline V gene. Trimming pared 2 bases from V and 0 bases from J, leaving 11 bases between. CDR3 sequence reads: CASSYRDGSSYEQYF. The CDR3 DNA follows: TGTGCCAGCAGTTACAGGGACGGTAGCTCCTACGAGCAGTACTTC.

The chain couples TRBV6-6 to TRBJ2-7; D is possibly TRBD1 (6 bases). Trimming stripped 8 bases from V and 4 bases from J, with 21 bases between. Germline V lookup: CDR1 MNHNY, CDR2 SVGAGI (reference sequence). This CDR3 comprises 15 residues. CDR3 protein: CASSISTAGEYEQYF. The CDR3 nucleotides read TGTGCCAGCTCAATTTCGACAGCAGGGGAGTACGAGCAGTACTTC.

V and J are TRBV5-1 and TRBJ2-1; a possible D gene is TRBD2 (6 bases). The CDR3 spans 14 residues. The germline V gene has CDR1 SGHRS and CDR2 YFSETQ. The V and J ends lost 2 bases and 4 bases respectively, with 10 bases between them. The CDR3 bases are TGCGCCAGCAGCTTTCGGGACTCATACAATGAGCAGTTCTTC. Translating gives CASSFRDSYNEQFF.

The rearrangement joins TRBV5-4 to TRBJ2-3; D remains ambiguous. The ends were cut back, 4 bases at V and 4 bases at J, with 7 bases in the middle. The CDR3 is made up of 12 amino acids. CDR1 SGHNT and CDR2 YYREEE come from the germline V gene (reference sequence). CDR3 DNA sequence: TGTGCCAGCAGCACGACGCCAGATACGCAGTATTTT. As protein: CASSTTPDTQYF.

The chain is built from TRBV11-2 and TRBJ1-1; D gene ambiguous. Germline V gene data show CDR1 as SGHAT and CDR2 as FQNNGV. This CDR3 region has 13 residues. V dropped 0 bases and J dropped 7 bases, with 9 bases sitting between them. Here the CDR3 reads CASSLDQWGEAFF. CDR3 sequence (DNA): TGTGCCAGCAGCTTAGATCAATGGGGTGAAGCTTTCTTT. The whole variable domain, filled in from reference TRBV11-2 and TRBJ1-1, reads EAGVAQSPRYKIIEKRQSVAFWCNPISGHATLYWYQQILGQGPKLLIQFQNNGVVDDSQLPKDRFSAERLKGVDSTLKIQPAKLEDSAVYLCASSLDQWGEAFFGQGTRLTVV.

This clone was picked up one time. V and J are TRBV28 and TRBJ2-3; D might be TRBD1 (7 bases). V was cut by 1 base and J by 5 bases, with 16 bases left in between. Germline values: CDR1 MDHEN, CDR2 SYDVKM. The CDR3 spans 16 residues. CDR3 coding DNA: TGTGCCAGCAGTTTATTTCGGGGGACAGTCGGAGATACGCAGTATTTT. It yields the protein CASSLFRGTVGDTQYF.